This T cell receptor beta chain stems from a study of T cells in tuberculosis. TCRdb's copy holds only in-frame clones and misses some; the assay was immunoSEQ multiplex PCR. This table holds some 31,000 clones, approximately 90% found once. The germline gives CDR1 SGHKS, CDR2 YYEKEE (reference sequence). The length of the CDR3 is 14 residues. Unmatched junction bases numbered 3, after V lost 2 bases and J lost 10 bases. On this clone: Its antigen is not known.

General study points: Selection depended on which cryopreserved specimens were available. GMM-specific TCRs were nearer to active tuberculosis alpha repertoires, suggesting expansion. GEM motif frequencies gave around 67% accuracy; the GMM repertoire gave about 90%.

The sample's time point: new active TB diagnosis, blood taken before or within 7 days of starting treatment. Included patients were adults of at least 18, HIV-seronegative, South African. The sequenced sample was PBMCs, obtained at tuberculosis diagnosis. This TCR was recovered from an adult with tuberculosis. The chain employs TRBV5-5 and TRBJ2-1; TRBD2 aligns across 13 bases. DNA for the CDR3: TGTGCCAGCAGCTTAGGACTAGCGGGAGTAGAGCAGTTCTTC. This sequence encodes CASSLGLAGVEQFF. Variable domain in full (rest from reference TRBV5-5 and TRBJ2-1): DAGVTQSPTHLIKTRGQQVTLRCSPISGHKSVSWYQQVLGQGPQFIFQYYEKEERGRGNFPDRFSARQFPNYSSELNVNALLLGDSALYLCASSLGLAGVEQFFGPGTRLTVL.